This TCR beta chain came from a study of CD8+ T cells in alopecia areata. Looking at the study overall: Treated patients were given 5 to 10 mg oral tofacitinib twice daily.

The sample's treatment: oral pan-JAK inhibitor, 5-10 mg twice daily. Germline V gene sequence: CDR1 MNHNS, CDR2 SASEGT. Trimming at V came to 5 bases and at J to 1 base, leaving 5 bases not matched to a gene. CDR3 length: 15 residues. The sample holds a few counts of this clone. Its antigen is as yet unknown. Isolated RNA was reverse transcribed into cDNA used as the sequencing template. Repertoires were generated with immunoSEQ multiplex PCR, while TCRdb's copy carries only in-frame clones and drops some. The repertoire holds roughly 190,000 clones, with roughly 60% as singletons. Overall study findings and caveats: With one nonresponder, baseline CD8+ expansion's link to response remains uncertain.

The chain joins TRBV6-1 to TRBJ1-5, with 7 bases lining up with TRBD1. The receptor was isolated from a human donor with alopecia areata. The sequencing used CD4+ T cells sorted from blood, collected at week 24, from a patient treated with tofacitinib. CDR3: CASSRQGQSNQPQHF. The CDR3 region has the DNA TGTGCCAGCAGTCGACAGGGACAGAGCAATCAGCCCCAGCATTTT.